This T cell receptor beta chain comes out of a study of blood T cells in healthy people across ages. The germline V gene has CDR1 SGHAT and CDR2 FQNNGV. This CDR3 is built from 14 residues. The authors isolated at least 6.5 million PBMCs per sample. A second PCR, run for about 6 to 12 cycles, used a sample-barcoded 5' primer plus a J-beta primer mix. TCRdb reanalysed the 5' RACE reads using MiXCR and keeps one entry per CDR3 protein. The sample includes around 1.7 million distinct CDR3 sequences, approximately 30% seen only once; the top ten take 6.5% to 8.5%. The table lists this clonotype with a few counts. The antigen is undetermined. A much larger clone lies one base from this, so it may be a read error. Study-wide findings and caveats: Greater diversity and more naive CD4+ cells were seen in long-lived donors than in aged donors. The donors' CMV status was not determined, possibly confounding changes in expanded clonotypes.

This rearrangement joins TRBV11-2 to TRBJ2-1, with D uncertain. The receptor comes from a woman aged 30 to 39 in good health. Sequencing input: blood. The CDR3 loop is CVSSSNSYNNEQFF. For the CDR3, the DNA is TGTGTCAGCAGCTCCAATTCCTACAACAATGAGCAGTTCTTC.